This T cell receptor (beta chain) was profiled in a study of OX40 agonist ivuxolimab in advanced cancers. As for the study more broadly: The costimulatory receptor OX40 (CD134) was targeted by ivuxolimab, a fully human IgG2 agonistic monoclonal antibody. Among the approximately 54 dose-escalation patients, around 19 had hepatocellular carcinoma, roughly 15 melanoma, 9 renal cell carcinoma and 9 head and neck cancer. Peripheral TCRbeta sequencing aimed to test whether ivuxolimab altered TCR sequence diversity and caused clonal T-cell expansion. In the dose-escalation cohort, 75% to 90% of patients were male, and the mean age was roughly 60 years with a range of about 20 to 90. Partial responses occurred in three dose-escalation patients: two with cutaneous melanoma and one with hepatocellular carcinoma. The paper covers the monotherapy dose-escalation part of the phase I ivuxolimab trial, which included N ≈ 50 patients. Patients were allowed to have had prior anti-PD-1, anti-PD-L1 or anti-CTLA-4 therapy, and approximately 40% of the dose-escalation patients had previously received checkpoint inhibitors. Intravenous ivuxolimab was administered to patients every 2 weeks at six dose levels: 0.01, 0.1, 0.3, 1.5, 3 and 10 mg/kg. Study-wide conclusions, independent of this receptor: On average, CD8+ T cells showed more expanded clones than CD4+ T cells after ivuxolimab. Low levels of normalized T-cell clonal expansion were also seen in some patients who did not respond. At doses of 0.1 to 3.0 mg/kg, clonal expansion of both CD4+ and CD8+ blood T cells was observed from baseline to week 6. In the 0.1-3.0 mg/kg groups, partial responders were among the patients with the lowest normalized peripheral clonal expansion, particularly in CD8+ T cells. Which antigens the clonally expanded peripheral T cells were specific for was not determined.

Genomic DNA was isolated from the sorted cells so that the TCRbeta CDR3 region could be sequenced. The immunoSEQ Assay was used for sequencing of TCRbeta CDR3 regions. TCRdb holds this immuneACCESS table with in-frame rearrangements only. Some clones are missing; in checked studies, unresolved V genes explain under half, and the rest has no known cause. The sample table shows 85,000 to 100,000 clones, and about 91% are seen once. 0.31% of the sample is held by the ten biggest clonotypes. Patients with autoimmune disease history or receiving systemic immunosuppression were excluded from the trial. Peripheral blood for TCR sequencing was collected from all dose cohorts at baseline, on cycle 4 day 1, and on cycle 7 day 1. Samples came from an open-label, multicenter, first-in-human phase I dose-escalation trial of ivuxolimab. Adults with locally advanced or metastatic head and neck squamous cell, hepatocellular, melanoma or renal cell carcinoma were enrolled in the trial. CD4+ and CD8+ T cells were sorted separately from peripheral blood before TCR sequencing.

About this clone itself: Its antigen is currently not known. No base quality values were provided; no much bigger clone lies one nucleotide off.

V loses 6 bases, J loses 2 bases, and the germline ends lie 9 bases apart. Including cysteine and phenylalanine, the CDR3 has 13 amino acids. The read is trimmed to its CDR3 DNA, 39 bases read in frame from base 1. For CDR1 and CDR2, the germline V gene (reference sequence) lists LNHDA and SQIVND. The clonotype comes from an adult with an advanced solid tumor such as melanoma, head and neck, liver or kidney cancer. This receptor chain uses TRBV19 and TRBJ2-3; too little of a D gene remains to name it. The sequences come from CD4+ or CD8+ T cells sorted from blood, collected in a trial of the OX40 agonist ivuxolimab. The DNA sequence is given as TGTGCCAGTAGGCCAAGTGACACAGATACGCAGTATTTT. Translation gives CASRPSDTDTQYF.